The 32 T cell receptor beta chains in this list originate from one sample, sequenced in a study of cytomegalovirus exposure and HLA in healthy donors. PCR amplification relied on 60 Vbeta primers (plus 13 Jbeta primers). The assay was immunoSEQ multiplex PCR, and TCRdb's table has in-frame clones only and misses some. This sample has about 130,000 clones, with over 65% found just once. Source material: PBMCs. Source of these receptors: a man in his late teens or twenties in good health and CMV-seropositive.

The chain couples TRBV28 to TRBJ2-2; a weak D match, TRBD1 (5 bases). CDR3 length: 17 amino acids. The germline V gene has CDR1 MDHEN and CDR2 SYDVKM. V lost 7 bases to trimming and J lost 3 bases, with 21 bases between them. CDR3 sequence (DNA): TGTGCCAGCAAAATAAGATCTCGACAGACACACACCGGGGAGCTGTTTTTT. Translated: CASKIRSRQTHTGELFF.

The CDR3 here is CASSSSSGLVKEQFF. The CDR3 DNA follows: TGTGCCAGCAGTTCCTCGAGCGGACTAGTCAAAGAGCAGTTCTTC. This chain links TRBV28 with TRBJ2-1; TRBD2 matches 7 bases. CDR3 length: 15 amino acids. The germline V gene has CDR1 MDHEN and CDR2 SYDVKM. V lost 4 bases, J lost 10 bases, and 13 bases stayed unmatched.

The rearrangement uses TRBV30 and TRBJ1-1, with D possibly being TRBD1 (6 bases). The V gene lost 8 bases and the J gene lost 1 base, with 17 bases spanning the gap. From germline, CDR1 is GTSNPN and CDR2 SVGIG (reference sequence). CDR3 length: 14 residues. This CDR3 reads CARPTGVGNTEAFF. The CDR3 nucleotides read TGTGCCCGCCCGACAGGAGTCGGGAACACTGAAGCTTTCTTT.

The CDR3 sequence is CASSLTPGGMNTEAFF. In DNA, the CDR3 is TGTGCCAGCAGCTTAACCCCAGGGGGCATGAACACTGAAGCTTTCTTT. V gene TRBV7-3 combines with J gene TRBJ1-1; TRBD1 aligns across 8 bases. The CDR3 runs to 16 residues. The trim removed 0 bases at V and 0 bases at J, leaving 3 bases unmatched. Germline lookup yields CDR1 SGHTA and CDR2 FQGTGA.

The chain joins TRBV5-1 to TRBJ2-2, with a tentative D call TRBD2 (5 bases). CDR3 size: 15 residues. Trimming removed 2 bases at V and 5 bases at J, with 13 bases between. Germline V gives CDR1 SGHRS, CDR2 YFSETQ. This CDR3 reads CASSLAGRGTGELFF. The CDR3 DNA is TGCGCCAGCAGCTTAGCCGGACGAGGGACCGGGGAGCTGTTTTTT.

The V gene is TRBV5-1, the J gene TRBJ1-5, with 8 bases aligning to TRBD1. The CDR3 is made up of 16 amino acids. Germline V gene data show CDR1 as SGHRS and CDR2 as YFSETQ. V lost 4 bases and J lost 5; bases outside the gene matches: 11. The DNA for the CDR3 is TGCGCCAGCAGCATGACAGGGGTGGGGGGGGATCAGCCCCAGCATTTT. Amino acid sequence: CASSMTGVGGDQPQHF. Together with reference TRBV5-1 and TRBJ1-5, the CDR3 gives the full variable domain: KAGVTQTPRYLIKTRGQQVTLSCSPISGHRSVSWYQQTPGQGLQFLFEYFSETQRNKGNFPGRFSGRQFSNSRSEMNVSTLELGDSALYLCASSMTGVGGDQPQHFGDGTRLSIL.

This clone came up a few times. In DNA form, the CDR3 reads TGTGCCAGCAGCTTAAATCCCAGGGGGCATCATGAGCAGTTCTTC. Protein product: CASSLNPRGHHEQFF. The rearrangement joins TRBV7-3 to TRBJ2-1, with 8 bases aligning to TRBD1. Germline lookup yields CDR1 SGHTA and CDR2 FQGTGA. CDR3 length: 15 residues. After removal of 1 base from V and 8 bases from J, the junction contained 7 bases not matched to a gene.

V gene TRBV7-8 combines with J gene TRBJ2-3, with TRBD2 matching over 11 bases. Germline assignment: CDR1 SGHVS and CDR2 FQNEAQ. With V trimmed by 5 bases and J by 3 bases, 4 bases remained unmatched. The CDR3 contains 15 residues. The CDR3 region is CASSLSGGATDTQYF. The CDR3 region has the DNA TGTGCCAGCAGCCTTAGCGGGGGGGCGACAGATACGCAGTATTTT.

The rearrangement uses TRBV7-2 and TRBJ1-6; 7 nucleotides align to TRBD1. The CDR3 runs 15 residues. V trimming: 5 bases; J trimming: 7 bases; junction bases outside the gene matches: 8. Germline values: CDR1 SGHTA, CDR2 FQGNSA. The CDR3 DNA reads TGTGCCAGCAGCCCCAAGGGACAGCGCAATTCACCCCTCCACTTT. It codes for CASSPKGQRNSPLHF.

The rearrangement joins TRBV25-1 to TRBJ1-2; 7 bases align to TRBD1. CDR3 size: 14 residues. Unmatched junction bases numbered 4, after V lost 0 bases and J lost 6 bases. Germline CDR1 is MGHDK and CDR2 is SYGVNS. CDR3 residues: CASSEYEGQHGYTF. For the CDR3, the DNA is TGTGCCAGCAGTGAATATGAGGGACAGCATGGCTACACCTTC.

The chain is built from TRBV6-1 and TRBJ2-7; 7 bases map to TRBD1. This CDR3 comprises 13 residues. V was clipped by 3 bases and J by 2 bases; unmatched bases: 1. Germline V gives CDR1 MNHNS, CDR2 SASEGT. The CDR3 DNA reads as TGTGCCAGCAGTGAGACAGGGACCTACGAGCAGTACTTC. This codes for CASSETGTYEQYF.

This chain joins TRBV18 and TRBJ1-3, with D tentatively TRBD1 (6 bases). The germline V gene encodes CDR1 KGHSH and CDR2 LQKENI. The CDR3 is made up of 16 amino acids. The V gene lost 5 bases and the J gene lost 4 bases, with 18 bases spanning the gap. The CDR3 region has the DNA TGTGCCAGCTCAACAAAGAATCCAGGGGCGGGAAACACCATATATTTT. Amino acids: CASSTKNPGAGNTIYF.

In this sample, this clone turned up a few times. The chain uses TRBV28 and TRBJ1-4; 10 nucleotides match TRBD1. The CDR3 extends over 13 amino acids. Trimming cost V 5 bases and J 8 bases; bases outside gene matches: 2. Germline lookup yields CDR1 MDHEN and CDR2 SYDVKM. CDR3 DNA: TGTGCCAGCAGTGGGACAGGGGACGAAAAACTGTTTTTT. Encoded protein: CASSGTGDEKLFF.

The chain has TRBV29-1 and TRBJ1-1; D not resolved. V lost 7 bases, J lost 3 bases, and 9 bases lay in between. Germline lookup yields CDR1 SQVTM and CDR2 ANQGSEA. The CDR3 runs to 11 residues. The CDR3 loop is CSAKQYTEAFF. CDR3 DNA sequence: TGCAGCGCTAAACAGTACACTGAAGCTTTCTTT.

This rearrangement joins TRBV7-2 to TRBJ1-2; 8 bases match TRBD1. Germline V lookup: CDR1 SGHTA, CDR2 FQGNSA. The J segment lost 2 bases and the V segment lost 5 bases, leaving 4 bases of the junction unmatched. The CDR3 sequence is 14 residues long. The DNA of the CDR3 is TGTGCCAGCAGCCTACAGGGGGGCAACTATGGCTACACCTTC. Residues: CASSLQGGNYGYTF.

In this sample, this clone turned up a few times. The CDR3 bases are TGTGCCACCAGCAGAGGGCAGGGGGTAGAGCAGTACTTC. Its translation is CATSRGQGVEQYF. The V gene is TRBV15, the J gene TRBJ2-7; TRBD1 matches at 7 bases. Looked up from germline, CDR1 is LNHNV and CDR2 is YYDKDF (reference sequence). The CDR3 extends over 13 amino acids. V lost 1 base, J lost 7 bases, and 4 bases stayed unmatched.

The rearrangement links TRBV2 to TRBJ1-4; D perhaps matches TRBD1 (5 bases). The CDR3 runs to 12 residues. V was pared by 6 bases and J by 5 bases, with 7 bases between. Germline V gene data show CDR1 as SNHLY and CDR2 as FYNNEI. The CDR3 loop is CASRRQNEKLFF. CDR3 nucleotide sequence: TGTGCCAGCAGGAGACAGAATGAAAAACTGTTTTTT. Looking up the rest from reference TRBV2 and TRBJ1-4 gives the full variable domain: EPEVTQTPSHQVTQMGQEVILRCVPISNHLYFYWYRQILGQKVEFLVSFYNNEISEKSEIFDDQFSVERPDGSNFTLKIRSTKLEDSAMYFCASRRQNEKLFFGSGTQLSVL.

This chain links TRBV9 with TRBJ1-4; no clear D gene. In germline, CDR1 is SGDLS, CDR2 YYNGEE. The CDR3 spans 16 residues. V gave up 2 bases and J gave up 7 bases, with 18 bases separating them. The CDR3 protein is CASSVKLAIPSEKLFF. The CDR3 nucleotides read TGTGCCAGCAGCGTTAAGTTGGCTATACCTAGTGAAAAACTGTTTTTT.

This clone has a single count. The rearrangement joins TRBV6-5 to TRBJ1-1; TRBD1 is a possible D gene (6 bases). Per the germline V gene, CDR1 is MNHEY and CDR2 is SVGAGI. The CDR3 consists of 14 residues. V shed 6 bases and J shed 4 bases, with 15 bases lying between them. The CDR3 DNA is TGTGCCAGCAGAACTGACAGGTCGGGCACTGAAGCTTTCTTT. Translating it yields CASRTDRSGTEAFF.

The chain has TRBV28 and TRBJ2-2; D remains unclear. CDR3 length equals 14 residues. Trimming stripped 5 bases from V and 7 bases from J, with 14 bases between. Germline-derived CDR1 and CDR2 are MDHEN and SYDVKM. The CDR3 DNA sequence: TGTGCCAGCAGTCAAGACAATTCGAACGGGGAGCTGTTTTTT. This codes for CASSQDNSNGELFF.

J is TRBJ2-5 and V is TRBV5-4; 9 positions agree with TRBD1. After removal of 3 bases from V and 5 bases from J, the junction contained 5 bases not matched to a gene. The CDR3 has 14 amino acids. Germline-derived CDR1 and CDR2 are SGHNT and YYREEE (reference sequence). CDR3 in amino acids: CASSWGTGSETQYF. As DNA, the CDR3 is TGTGCCAGCAGCTGGGGGACAGGGTCCGAGACCCAGTACTTC.

This clone was counted once. The chain is built from TRBV11-2 and TRBJ2-5; D is possibly TRBD2 (6 bases). V was trimmed by 1 base and J by 5 bases, leaving 8 bases between them. This CDR3 region has 13 residues. Germline lookup yields CDR1 SGHAT and CDR2 FQNNGV. CDR3 loop: CASSLGGDETQYF. CDR3 nucleotide sequence: TGTGCCAGCAGCTTAGGGGGGGATGAGACCCAGTACTTC. Based on the CDR3 plus reference TRBV11-2 and TRBJ2-5, the full variable domain is EAGVAQSPRYKIIEKRQSVAFWCNPISGHATLYWYQQILGQGPKLLIQFQNNGVVDDSQLPKDRFSAERLKGVDSTLKIQPAKLEDSAVYLCASSLGGDETQYFGPGTRLLVL.

This clone was found a few times. The V call is TRBV5-5, the J call TRBJ1-1; 12 bases map to TRBD1. CDR1 and CDR2 (germline): SGHKS, YYEKEE (reference sequence). V gave up 4 bases and J gave up 0 bases; unmatched junction bases: 10. The CDR3 totals 18 residues. The CDR3 nucleotides are TGTGCCAGCAGCCCCGGGACAGGGGGCTCTGTCGTGAACACTGAAGCTTTCTTT. It codes for CASSPGTGGSVVNTEAFF.

A remark on this clone: Other nucleotide sequences from this sample produce the same CDR3. The chain has TRBV7-2 and TRBJ2-7; 8 bases fit TRBD2. Germline trimming cut 3 bases from V and 3 bases from J; bases unmatched to any gene: 4. This CDR3 contains 14 residues. CDR1 and CDR2 from the germline V gene are SGHTA and FQGNSA. Written as DNA, the CDR3 is TGTGCCAGCAGCTTTGCGGGGGGTAGCTACGAGCAGTACTTC. Its translation: CASSFAGGSYEQYF.

The chain joins TRBV2 to TRBJ1-2; possibly TRBD1 for D (6 bases). The CDR3 is 13 residues long. The germline CDR1 and CDR2 sequences are SNHLY and FYNNEI. The V end was cut by 3 bases, the J end by 4 bases, with 9 bases between. The DNA of the CDR3 is TGTGCCAGCAGTGATTCGGACAGCTATGGCTACACCTTC. Residues: CASSDSDSYGYTF.

This clone was detected a few times. This rearrangement joins TRBV11-2 to TRBJ2-5, with TRBD2 identical over 10 bases. The V gene's germline CDR1 is SGHAT and CDR2 FQNNGV. V dropped 5 bases and J dropped 5; count of bases not matched to a gene: 11. The CDR3 length is 16 residues. The CDR3 region has the DNA TGTGCCAGCAGCCCGAGCCTAGCGGGAGTGGCGGAGACCCAGTACTTC. Protein: CASSPSLAGVAETQYF.

The chain recombines TRBV7-9 with TRBJ1-3; 10 bases map to TRBD1. CDR3 length: 17 residues. V was pared by 8 bases and J by 0 bases, with 10 bases of the junction left unmatched. CDR1 and CDR2 from the germline V gene are SEHNR and FQNEAQ (reference sequence). CDR3 loop: CASRPGQGIPSGNTIYF. CDR3 DNA: TGTGCCAGCCGTCCGGGACAGGGGATACCCTCTGGAAACACCATATATTTT. The variable domain in full, with the rest retrieved from reference TRBV7-9 and TRBJ1-3, is DTGVSQNPRHKITKRGQNVTFRCDPISEHNRLYWYRQTLGQGPEFLTYFQNEAQLEKSRLLSDRFSAERPKGSFSTLEIQRTEQGDSAMYLCASRPGQGIPSGNTIYFGEGSWLTVV.

The sample holds a few counts of this clone. V and J are TRBV15 and TRBJ1-1; no clear D gene. The CDR3 length is 14 residues. The germline V and J ends were trimmed by 0 bases and 4 bases, with 9 bases remaining between them. Per germline, CDR1 LNHNV and CDR2 YYDKDF (reference sequence). CDR3 residues: CATSRDLDSTEAFF. As DNA, the CDR3 is TGTGCCACCAGCAGAGATTTAGACTCCACTGAAGCTTTCTTT.

The CDR3 coding sequence is TGTGCCAGCTCACCCCAGGGAAGCAATTCACCCCTCCACTTT. It specifies CASSPQGSNSPLHF. V and J are TRBV18 and TRBJ1-6, with a weak D call TRBD1 (5 bases). Between the trimmed V and J ends, which lost 3 bases and 7 bases, there was a span of 10 bases. Germline CDR1 KGHSH, CDR2 LQKENI. This CDR3 comprises 14 residues.

This chain links TRBV7-6 with TRBJ2-1; D remains ambiguous. The CDR3 runs 18 residues. Germline V gene lookup returns CDR1 SGHVS and CDR2 FNYEAQ. Trimming took 1 base from V and 6 from J, leaving 22 bases between them. The CDR3 DNA reads as TGTGCCAGCAGCTTAGTTATCTTCGGAGACCTCTTGGGCAATGAGCAGTTCTTC. Encoded protein: CASSLVIFGDLLGNEQFF. The full variable domain, in which reference TRBV7-6 and TRBJ2-1 provide the parts outside the CDR3, is GAGVSQSPRYKVTKRGQDVALRCDPISGHVSLYWYRQALGQGPEFLTYFNYEAQQDKSGLPNDRFSAERPEGSISTLTIQRTEQRDSAMYRCASSLVIFGDLLGNEQFFGPGTRLTVL.

This chain joins TRBV9 and TRBJ2-7, with 7 bases identical to TRBD2. Per the germline V gene, CDR1 is SGDLS and CDR2 is YYNGEE. Unmatched junction bases numbered 4, after V lost 0 bases and J lost 4 bases. This CDR3 is 14 amino acids long. DNA of the CDR3: TGTGCCAGCAGCGTAGGGTGGGAGGGGTACGAGCAGTACTTC. It translates to CASSVGWEGYEQYF.

This clone was found once. This chain links TRBV7-3 with TRBJ2-5; TRBD2 aligns across 8 bases. Unmatched junction bases numbered 12, after V lost 5 bases and J lost 4 bases. Germline assignment: CDR1 SGHTA and CDR2 FQGTGA. The CDR3 is 16 amino acids. The chain's CDR3 is CASSLRGDLFRETQYF. CDR3 DNA sequence: TGTGCCAGCAGCCTGCGGGGGGACCTGTTTCGAGAGACCCAGTACTTC.